This TCR beta chain was sequenced in a study of blood T cell repertoires in COVID-19. Study context: Material from acute and convalescent COVID-19 was sourced from the United States, Italy and Spain. T cells, B-cell-depleted T cells, or PBMCs supplied cDNA or gDNA.

This clone was found once. In the original workflow: The authors estimated nucleated cell counts from reference gene primer amplification. Produced via immunoSEQ multiplex PCR; TCRdb's table is partial and in-frame only. V, J and clone size were drawn from that table, and D and trimming were deduced from the DNA. The sample shows 50,000 to 65,000 clones, 70% to 90% of them seen only once. Trimming took 4 bases from V and 1 from J; bases not matched to a gene: 9. The CDR3 totals 17 residues. From germline, CDR1 is SEHNR and CDR2 FQNEAQ (reference sequence). This clonotype was obtained from a man aged 70 or older with acute or convalescent COVID-19. The rearrangement links TRBV7-9 to TRBJ2-1, with 8 bases matching TRBD1. The sample was peripheral blood. DNA of the CDR3: TGTGCCAGCAGCTCGACAGGGGACGCCGGGTCCTACAATGAGCAGTTCTTC. It specifies CASSSTGDAGSYNEQFF.